This T cell receptor (beta chain) was sequenced in a study of blood T cell repertoires in COVID-19. Study-level background: Acute and convalescent COVID-19 samples came from the United States, Italy and Spain.

Looked up from germline, CDR1 is LGHNT and CDR2 is FRNRAP. The CDR3 spans 16 residues. Trimming left V 1 base short and J 4 bases short, with 15 bases between. TCRdb's table, derived via immunoSEQ multiplex PCR, lists solely in-frame clones and lacks some. The table lists a few hundred thousand clones, 80% to 95% of them singletons. The age range of participants was about 18 to 89 years, with residence in approximately 25 US areas. Clinical history as reported by participants underpinned cohort assignment. The rearrangement joins TRBV12-5 to TRBJ2-3; D gene ambiguous. The sequence derives from a woman aged 40 to 50 who had been exposed to COVID-19. What was sequenced was PBMCs or T cells enriched from blood (not recorded which). The CDR3 DNA reads TGTGCTAGTGGTTTGGCAACACCATCTGTACCAGATACGCAGTATTTT. This sequence encodes CASGLATPSVPDTQYF.